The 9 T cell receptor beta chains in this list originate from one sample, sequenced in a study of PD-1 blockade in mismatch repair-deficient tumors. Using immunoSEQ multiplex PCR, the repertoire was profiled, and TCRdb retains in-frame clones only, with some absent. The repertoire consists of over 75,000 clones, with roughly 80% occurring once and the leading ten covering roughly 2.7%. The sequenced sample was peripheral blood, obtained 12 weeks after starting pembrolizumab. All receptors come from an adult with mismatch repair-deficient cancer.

The CDR3 reads CAWSESRTAEAFF. Written as DNA, the CDR3 is TGTGCCTGGAGTGAGTCCAGAACAGCTGAAGCTTTCTTT. This chain joins TRBV30 and TRBJ1-1, with D hard to call. Deletions cut 1 base from V and 6 bases from J, with 12 bases between. Germline CDR1 GTSNPN, CDR2 SVGIG (reference sequence). The CDR3 has 13 residues. Looking up the rest from reference TRBV30 and TRBJ1-1 gives the full variable domain: SQTIHQWPATLVQPVGSPLSLECTVEGTSNPNLYWYRQAAGRGLQLLFYSVGIGQISSEVPQNLSASRPQDRQFILSSKKLLLSDSGFYLCAWSESRTAEAFFGQGTRLTVV.

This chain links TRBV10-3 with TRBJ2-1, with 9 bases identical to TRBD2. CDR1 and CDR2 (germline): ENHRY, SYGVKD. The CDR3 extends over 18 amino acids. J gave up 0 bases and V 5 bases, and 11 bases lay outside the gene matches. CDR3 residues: CAISKDSAGGSSYNEQFF. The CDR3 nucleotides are TGTGCCATCAGTAAGGATTCAGCGGGAGGTAGCTCCTACAATGAGCAGTTCTTC.

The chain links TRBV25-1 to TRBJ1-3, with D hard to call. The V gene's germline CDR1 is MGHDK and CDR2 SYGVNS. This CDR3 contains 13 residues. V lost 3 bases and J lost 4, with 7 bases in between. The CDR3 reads CASSEAGGNTIYF. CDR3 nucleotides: TGTGCCAGCAGTGAGGCCGGGGGAAACACCATATATTTT.

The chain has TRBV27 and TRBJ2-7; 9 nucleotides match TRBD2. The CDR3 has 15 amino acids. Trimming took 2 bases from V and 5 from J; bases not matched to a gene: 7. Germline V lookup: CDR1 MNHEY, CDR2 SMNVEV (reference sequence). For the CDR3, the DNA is TGTGCCAGCAGTTTAAGGGCGGGAGGGCCCCACGAGCAGTACTTC. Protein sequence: CASSLRAGGPHEQYF.

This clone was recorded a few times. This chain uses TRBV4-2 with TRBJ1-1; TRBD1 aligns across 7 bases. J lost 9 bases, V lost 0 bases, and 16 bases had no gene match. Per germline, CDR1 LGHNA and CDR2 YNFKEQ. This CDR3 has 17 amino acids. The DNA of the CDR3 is TGTGCCAGCAGCCAAGATGTGACGACAAGGGGAAGGGGGCAAGCTTTCTTT. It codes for CASSQDVTTRGRGQAFF.

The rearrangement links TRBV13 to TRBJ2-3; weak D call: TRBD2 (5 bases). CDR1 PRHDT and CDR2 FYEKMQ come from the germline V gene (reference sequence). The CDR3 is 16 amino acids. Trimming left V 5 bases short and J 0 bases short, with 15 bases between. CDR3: CASSPLSGISTDTQYF. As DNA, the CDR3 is TGTGCCAGCAGCCCATTATCCGGGATTAGCACAGATACGCAGTATTTT.

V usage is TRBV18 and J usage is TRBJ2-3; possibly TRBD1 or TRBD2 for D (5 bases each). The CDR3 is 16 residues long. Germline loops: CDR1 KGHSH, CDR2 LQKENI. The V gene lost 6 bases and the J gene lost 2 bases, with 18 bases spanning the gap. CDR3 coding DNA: TGTGCCAGCTCCCCGGTCCGGGGCGGATACACAGATACGCAGTATTTT. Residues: CASSPVRGGYTDTQYF.

The CDR3 DNA is TGTGCCAGCAGGCCAAGGATGGGGGATGAAAAACTGTTTTTT. Residues: CASRPRMGDEKLFF. The V gene is TRBV2, the J gene TRBJ1-4, with a weak D call TRBD1 (5 bases). The CDR3 spans 14 residues. Germline CDR1 is SNHLY and CDR2 is FYNNEI. The V and J ends lost 6 bases and 6 bases respectively, with 14 bases between them.

CDR3 sequence reads: CASSLAGAEMYQETQYF. In DNA form, the CDR3 reads TGTGCCAGCAGCTTAGCGGGGGCGGAAATGTACCAAGAGACCCAGTACTTC. This chain joins TRBV7-2 and TRBJ2-5; the D gene is possibly TRBD1 (6 bases). CDR1 and CDR2 (germline): SGHTA, FQGNSA. The length of the CDR3 is 17 residues. V shed 0 bases and J shed 0 bases, with 14 bases lying between them.